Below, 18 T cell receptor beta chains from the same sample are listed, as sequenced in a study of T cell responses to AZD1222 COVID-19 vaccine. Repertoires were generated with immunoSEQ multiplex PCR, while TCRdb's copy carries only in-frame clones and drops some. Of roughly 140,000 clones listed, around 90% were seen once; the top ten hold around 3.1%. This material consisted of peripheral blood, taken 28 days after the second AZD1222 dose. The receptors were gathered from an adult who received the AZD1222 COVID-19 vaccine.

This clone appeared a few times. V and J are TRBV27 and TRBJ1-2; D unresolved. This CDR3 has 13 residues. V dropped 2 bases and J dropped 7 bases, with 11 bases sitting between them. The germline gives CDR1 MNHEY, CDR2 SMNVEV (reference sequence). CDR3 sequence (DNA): TGTGCCAGCAGTTTAGCAAGGGCAGGTGGCTACACCTTC. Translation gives CASSLARAGGYTF.

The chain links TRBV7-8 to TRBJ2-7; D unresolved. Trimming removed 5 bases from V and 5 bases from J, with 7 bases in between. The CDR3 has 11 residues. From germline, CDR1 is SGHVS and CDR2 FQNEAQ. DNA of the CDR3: TGTGCCAGCAGCCCCGACCACGAGCAGTACTTC. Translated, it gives CASSPDHEQYF.

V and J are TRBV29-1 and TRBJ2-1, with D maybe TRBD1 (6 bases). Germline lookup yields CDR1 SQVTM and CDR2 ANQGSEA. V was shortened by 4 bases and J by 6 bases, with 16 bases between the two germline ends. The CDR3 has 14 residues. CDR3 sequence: CSVARDTPSNEQFF. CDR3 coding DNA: TGCAGCGTTGCTAGGGACACCCCGAGCAATGAGCAGTTCTTC.

The CDR3 loop is CASTLTSGRNDEQFF. The DNA for the CDR3 is TGTGCCAGCACCTTGACTAGCGGGAGAAACGATGAGCAGTTCTTC. V gene TRBV6-4 combines with J gene TRBJ2-1; 12 bases agree with TRBD2. Germline trimming cut 7 bases from V and 8 bases from J; bases unmatched to any gene: 9. This CDR3 is built from 15 residues. Germline V CDR1 and CDR2: MRHNA, SNTAGT.

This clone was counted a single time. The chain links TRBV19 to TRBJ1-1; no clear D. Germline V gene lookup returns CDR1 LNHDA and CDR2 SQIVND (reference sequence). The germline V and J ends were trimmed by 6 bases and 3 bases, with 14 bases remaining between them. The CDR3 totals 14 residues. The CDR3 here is CASSPGWVDTEAFF. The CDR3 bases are TGTGCCAGTAGCCCGGGTTGGGTTGACACTGAAGCTTTCTTT.

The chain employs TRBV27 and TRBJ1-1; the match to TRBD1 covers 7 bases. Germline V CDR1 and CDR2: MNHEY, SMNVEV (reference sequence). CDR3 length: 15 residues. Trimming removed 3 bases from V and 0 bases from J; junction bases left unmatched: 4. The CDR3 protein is CASSLTGFLNTEAFF. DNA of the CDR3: TGTGCCAGCAGTTTGACAGGGTTTTTGAACACTGAAGCTTTCTTT.

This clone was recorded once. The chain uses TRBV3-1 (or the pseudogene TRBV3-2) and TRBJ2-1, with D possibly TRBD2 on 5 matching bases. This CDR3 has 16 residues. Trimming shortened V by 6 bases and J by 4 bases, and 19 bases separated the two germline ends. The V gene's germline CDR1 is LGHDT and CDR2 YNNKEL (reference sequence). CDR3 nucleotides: TGTGCCAGCAGACCAAATGAGAGGGCGAGGTACAATGAGCAGTTCTTC. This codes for CASRPNERARYNEQFF.

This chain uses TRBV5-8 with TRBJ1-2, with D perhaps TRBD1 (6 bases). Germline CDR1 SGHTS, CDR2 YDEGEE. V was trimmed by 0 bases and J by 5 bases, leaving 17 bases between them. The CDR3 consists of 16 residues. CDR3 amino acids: CASSLGQGSGVYGYTF. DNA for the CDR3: TGTGCCAGCAGCTTGGGCCAGGGGAGTGGTGTATATGGCTACACCTTC.

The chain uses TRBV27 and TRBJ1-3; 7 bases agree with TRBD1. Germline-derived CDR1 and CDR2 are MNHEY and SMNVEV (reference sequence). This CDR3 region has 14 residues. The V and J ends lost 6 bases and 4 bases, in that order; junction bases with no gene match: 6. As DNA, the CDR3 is TGTGCCAGCAGGCAGGGGGGCTCGGGAAACACCATATATTTT. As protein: CASRQGGSGNTIYF.

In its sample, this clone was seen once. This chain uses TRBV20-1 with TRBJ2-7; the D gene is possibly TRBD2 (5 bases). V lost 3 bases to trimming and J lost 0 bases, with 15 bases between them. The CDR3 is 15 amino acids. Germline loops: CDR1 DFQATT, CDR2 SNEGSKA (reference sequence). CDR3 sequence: CSASVSVGSSYEQYF. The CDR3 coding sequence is TGCAGTGCTAGTGTTTCTGTGGGGAGCTCCTACGAGCAGTACTTC.

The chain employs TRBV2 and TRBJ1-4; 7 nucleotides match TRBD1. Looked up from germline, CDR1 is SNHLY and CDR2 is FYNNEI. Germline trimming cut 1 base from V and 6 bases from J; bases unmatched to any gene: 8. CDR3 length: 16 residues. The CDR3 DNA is TGTGCCAGCAGTGAAGAGGCGACAGGGATCTATGAAAAACTGTTTTTT. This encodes CASSEEATGIYEKLFF.

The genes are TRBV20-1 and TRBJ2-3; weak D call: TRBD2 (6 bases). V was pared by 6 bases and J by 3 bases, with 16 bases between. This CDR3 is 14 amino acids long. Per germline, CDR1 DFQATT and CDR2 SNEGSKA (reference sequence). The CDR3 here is CSASPLAITDTQYF. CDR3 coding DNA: TGCAGTGCCAGTCCACTAGCTATAACAGATACGCAGTATTTT.

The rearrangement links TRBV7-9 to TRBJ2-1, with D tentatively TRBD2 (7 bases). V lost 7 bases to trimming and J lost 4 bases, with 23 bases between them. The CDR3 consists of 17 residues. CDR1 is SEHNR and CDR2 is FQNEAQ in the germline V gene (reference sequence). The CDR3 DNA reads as TGTGCCAGCACCGGTAGTGGGAGGGCAGGGGTTTACAATGAGCAGTTCTTC. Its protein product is CASTGSGRAGVYNEQFF.

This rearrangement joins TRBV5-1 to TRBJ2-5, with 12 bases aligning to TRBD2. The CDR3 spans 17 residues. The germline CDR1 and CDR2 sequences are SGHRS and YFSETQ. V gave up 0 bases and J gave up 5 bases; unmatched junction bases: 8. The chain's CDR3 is CASSLVPSGRASETQYF. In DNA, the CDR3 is TGCGCCAGCAGCTTGGTGCCTAGCGGGAGGGCCTCGGAGACCCAGTACTTC. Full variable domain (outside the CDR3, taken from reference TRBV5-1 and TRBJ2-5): KAGVTQTPRYLIKTRGQQVTLSCSPISGHRSVSWYQQTPGQGLQFLFEYFSETQRNKGNFPGRFSGRQFSNSRSEMNVSTLELGDSALYLCASSLVPSGRASETQYFGPGTRLLVL.

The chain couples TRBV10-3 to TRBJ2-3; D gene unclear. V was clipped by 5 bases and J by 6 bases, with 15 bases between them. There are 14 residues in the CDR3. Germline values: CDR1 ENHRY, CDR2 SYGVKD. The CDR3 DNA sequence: TGTGCCATCAGTCCCATGCTAACGGCCGATACGCAGTATTTT. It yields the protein CAISPMLTADTQYF.

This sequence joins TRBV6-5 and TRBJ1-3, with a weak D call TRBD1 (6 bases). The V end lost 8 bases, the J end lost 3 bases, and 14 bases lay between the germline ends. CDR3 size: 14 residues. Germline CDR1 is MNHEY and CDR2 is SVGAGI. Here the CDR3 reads CASEQGALGNTIYF. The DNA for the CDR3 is TGTGCCAGCGAACAGGGTGCTCTTGGAAACACCATATATTTT.

The CDR3 region is CASSGLAEPDTQYF. The CDR3 nucleotides read TGTGCCAGTAGTGGACTAGCAGAACCAGATACGCAGTATTTT. V is TRBV19 and J is TRBJ2-3, with 8 bases lining up with TRBD2. The CDR3 is 14 amino acids. J was trimmed by 4 bases and V by 5 bases; bases with no gene match: 5. Germline loops: CDR1 LNHDA, CDR2 SQIVND (reference sequence).

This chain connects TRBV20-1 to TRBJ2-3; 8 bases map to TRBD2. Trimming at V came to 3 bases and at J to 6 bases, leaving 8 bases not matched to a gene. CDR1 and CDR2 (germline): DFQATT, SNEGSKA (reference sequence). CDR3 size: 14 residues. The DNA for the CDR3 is TGCAGTGCTAGTGGGCGGGAGGCCCTCGATACGCAGTATTTT. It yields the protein CSASGREALDTQYF.